The 21 T cell receptor beta chains in this list originate from one sample, sequenced in a study of T cells of healthy individuals. MiXCR, run by TCRdb on the 5' RACE reads, gives a single entry per CDR3 protein. The table shows 40,000 to 60,000 distinct CDR3 sequences, with about 15% occurring only once. Receptors originate from a human donor in good health.

In this sample, this clonotype turned up many times. The chain combines TRBV20-1 with TRBJ2-7; 7 bases align to TRBD2. The V gene's germline CDR1 is DFQATT and CDR2 SNEGSKA (reference sequence). The CDR3 has 13 residues. V lost 4 bases, J lost 2 bases, and 5 bases stayed unmatched. DNA of the CDR3: TGCAGTGCTACCGAGCGGGGCCCCTACGAGCAGTACTTC. This gives the protein CSATERGPYEQYF.

Remarks on this clonotype: An end of the junction does not agree with germline; a read error may underlie this. The chain recombines TRBV6-1 with TRBJ2-7; D uncertain. CDR3 length equals 14 residues. Germline V gives CDR1 MNHNS, CDR2 SASEGT. The CDR3 loop is CASSQSLASYEQYF. In DNA form, the CDR3 reads TGCGCCAGCAGTCAATCCCTGGCGTCCTACGAGCAGTACTTC.

This chain connects TRBV7-2 to TRBJ2-3, with TRBD1 as a possible D gene (6 bases). The V gene lost 5 bases and the J gene lost 2 bases, with 8 bases spanning the gap. This CDR3 has 13 residues. Germline CDR1 and CDR2: SGHTA and FQGNSA. CDR3 protein: CASSNRATDTQYF. CDR3 nucleotides: TGTGCCAGCAGCAACAGGGCCACAGATACGCAGTATTTT.

The sample holds many counts of this clonotype. CDR3 DNA sequence: TGTGCCAGCAGCTTAACCGGGGGGACAGGGTCGGAAGAGCAGTACTTC. It codes for CASSLTGGTGSEEQYF. This chain links TRBV7-2 with TRBJ2-7; 9 bases are shared with TRBD1. Losses at the gene ends were 2 bases for V and 7 bases for J; bases not matched to a gene: 12. This CDR3 has 16 amino acids. Germline V gene data show CDR1 as SGHTA and CDR2 as FQGNSA.

This clonotype was seen ten or more times. The chain combines TRBV20-1 with TRBJ2-3; D is perhaps TRBD1 or TRBD2 (5 bases each). The CDR3 runs 13 residues. Per germline, CDR1 DFQATT and CDR2 SNEGSKA (reference sequence). V was shortened by 6 bases and J by 5 bases, with 15 bases between the two germline ends. CDR3 bases: TGCAGTGCCAGCACGAGGGGCCGAGATACGCAGTATTTT. Amino acids: CSASTRGRDTQYF.

This rearrangement joins TRBV6-5 to TRBJ2-7, with 8 positions matching TRBD2. After removal of 6 bases from V and 1 base from J, the junction contained 8 bases not matched to a gene. CDR1 is MNHEY, CDR2 SVGAGI, per germline. The CDR3 has 15 residues. CDR3 sequence: CASRRGSGDSYEQYF. The CDR3 DNA follows: TGTGCCAGCAGGAGAGGTAGCGGGGATTCCTACGAGCAGTACTTC.

The chain is built from TRBV10-3 and TRBJ2-7; possibly TRBD2 for D (6 bases). The germline V and J ends were trimmed by 0 bases and 0 bases, with 12 bases remaining between them. There are 16 residues in the CDR3. CDR1 is ENHRY and CDR2 is SYGVKD in the germline V gene. CDR3 nucleotide sequence: TGTGCCATCAGTGAGTCGGGGGGACGGCGCTCCTACGAGCAGTACTTC. Translation gives CAISESGGRRSYEQYF.

This chain connects TRBV20-1 to TRBJ2-2; a weak D match, TRBD2 (7 bases). Germline lookup yields CDR1 DFQATT and CDR2 SNEGSKA (reference sequence). CDR3 size: 14 residues. Trimming cost V 0 bases and J 7 bases, with 12 bases left between them. The CDR3 DNA reads TGCAGTGCTAGAGAGCGGGGGCCCGGCGGGGAGCTGTTTTTT. Translating it yields CSARERGPGGELFF.

This clonotype appeared many times. The gene calls are TRBV4-3 and TRBJ2-1; D gene uncertain. This CDR3 has 14 residues. Per germline, CDR1 LGHNA and CDR2 YSLEER. The V and J ends lost 4 bases and 7 bases respectively, with 14 bases between them. The CDR3 is CASSPSRSMNEQFF. The CDR3 bases are TGCGCCAGCAGCCCATCCCGGTCCATGAATGAGCAGTTCTTC.

This clonotype was observed many times. The V call is TRBV19, the J call TRBJ2-1; TRBD1 matches at 9 bases. The V gene end was trimmed by 5 bases and the J gene end by 5 bases; junction bases not matched to a gene: 13. CDR3 size: 17 residues. Germline loops: CDR1 LNHDA, CDR2 SQIVND (reference sequence). CDR3 sequence reads: CASSSTLLGQGNNEQFF. As DNA, the CDR3 is TGTGCCAGTAGTTCAACCTTGTTGGGACAGGGCAACAATGAGCAGTTCTTC.

This clonotype occurred a few times. This sequence joins TRBV11-2 and TRBJ2-4; maybe TRBD2 (7 bases). The CDR3 extends over 17 amino acids. The ends were cut back, 1 base at V and 6 bases at J, with 19 bases in the middle. The germline V gene encodes CDR1 SGHAT and CDR2 FQNNGV. In nucleotides, the CDR3 is TGTGCCAGCAGCTTAGTGCGGGGGCGTATTGGGCGAAACATTCAGTACTTC. Translation gives CASSLVRGRIGRNIQYF.

The chain employs TRBV12-3 or TRBV12-4 and TRBJ2-1; no clear D. Trimming removed 3 bases at V and 4 bases at J, with 10 bases between. The CDR3 extends over 14 amino acids. DNA for the CDR3: TGTGCCAGCAGTTTCGCGAGTTTGTACAATGAGCAGTTCTTC. As protein: CASSFASLYNEQFF.

The chain uses TRBV20-1 and TRBJ1-3; 8 bases line up with TRBD1. Germline assignment: CDR1 DFQATT and CDR2 SNEGSKA (reference sequence). This CDR3 contains 15 residues. V was pared by 5 bases and J by 0 bases, with 6 bases of the junction left unmatched. CDR3 sequence: CSALTGAISGNTIYF. The CDR3 nucleotides read TGCAGTGCTCTGACAGGGGCCATCTCTGGAAACACCATATATTTT.

This chain links TRBV10-3 with TRBJ2-3; 11 nucleotides align to TRBD2. The CDR3 sequence is 17 residues long. Germline-derived CDR1 and CDR2 are ENHRY and SYGVKD. The V and J ends lost 10 bases and 6 bases, in that order; junction bases with no gene match: 18. For the CDR3, the DNA is TGTGCCACAGGGGGACTAGCGGCCGCCCTGGACATGGATACGCAGTATTTT. Amino acid sequence: CATGGLAAALDMDTQYF.

CDR3 DNA sequence: TGTGCCAGCAGCCGGGACAACCAAGAGACCCAGTACTTC. Translated: CASSRDNQETQYF. This rearrangement joins TRBV2 to TRBJ2-5, with D perhaps matching TRBD1 (6 bases). Trimming stripped 6 bases from V and 0 bases from J, with 8 bases between. Germline values: CDR1 SNHLY, CDR2 FYNNEI. The CDR3 length is 13 residues.

The CDR3 sequence: CSATPPGGFWGFSYEQYF. The CDR3 region has the DNA TGCAGTGCTACCCCCCCCGGGGGATTCTGGGGATTTTCCTACGAGCAGTACTTC. The V and J genes are TRBV20-1 and TRBJ2-7; a weak D match, TRBD2 (6 bases). Trimming stripped 4 bases from V and 1 base from J, with 26 bases between. The CDR3 consists of 18 residues. Germline CDR1 and CDR2: DFQATT and SNEGSKA (reference sequence).

This clonotype was seen a handful of times. The J gene is TRBJ1-2, the V gene TRBV6-5; 7 bases match TRBD1. CDR3 length equals 14 residues. V was pared by 5 bases and J by 4 bases, with 7 bases of the junction left unmatched. CDR1 is MNHEY, CDR2 SVGAGI, per germline. CDR3 coding DNA: TGTGCCAGCAGTACATACAGGGGAATCTATGGCTACACCTTC. The encoded protein is CASSTYRGIYGYTF.

The gene calls are TRBV5-1 and TRBJ2-4; no reliable D call. The CDR3 length is 14 residues. Trimming pared 0 bases from V and 6 bases from J, leaving 10 bases between. From germline, CDR1 is SGHRS and CDR2 YFSETQ. The chain's CDR3 is CASSLGGDGNIQYF. Here the CDR3 DNA reads TGCGCCAGCAGCTTGGGTGGAGATGGAAACATTCAGTACTTC.

This clonotype showed up just a few times. This chain joins TRBV11-3 and TRBJ1-1, with D perhaps TRBD1 (5 bases). The CDR3 runs 13 residues. The V gene's germline CDR1 is SGHNT and CDR2 YENEEA. V lost 5 bases, J lost 5 bases, and 12 bases lay in between. The CDR3 DNA is TGTGCCAGCAGCCCCGGGGGAGAGACTGAAGCTTTCTTT. Amino acids: CASSPGGETEAFF.

At least ten counts were recorded for this clonotype. The rearrangement links TRBV20-1 to TRBJ2-4; perhaps TRBD1 as D (5 bases). V dropped 6 bases and J dropped 8 bases, with 17 bases sitting between them. Germline V CDR1 and CDR2: DFQATT, SNEGSKA (reference sequence). This CDR3 is built from 13 residues. The CDR3 DNA is TGCAGTGCAGCAGGACACCTTTTGGACATTCAGTACTTC. This gives the protein CSAAGHLLDIQYF.

This clonotype was detected many times. This chain links TRBV5-1 with TRBJ1-5; no clear D. This CDR3 has 15 amino acids. V was pared by 3 bases and J by 0 bases, with 10 bases between. Looked up from germline, CDR1 is SGHRS and CDR2 is YFSETQ. CDR3 protein: CASSSDGDSNQPQHF. DNA of the CDR3: TGCGCCAGCAGCTCGGACGGAGATAGCAATCAGCCCCAGCATTTT. The full variable domain, completed using reference TRBV5-1 and TRBJ1-5, is KAGVTQTPRYLIKTRGQQVTLSCSPISGHRSVSWYQQTPGQGLQFLFEYFSETQRNKGNFPGRFSGRQFSNSRSEMNVSTLELGDSALYLCASSSDGDSNQPQHFGDGTRLSIL.